This T cell receptor beta chain was recovered during a study of blood T cells in healthy people across ages. Study findings and constraints: With naive T cell percentage, TCR beta diversity showed a strong correlation. Both naive CD4+ cell counts and diversity were greater in long-lived donors than in aged donors.

Isolation per sample recovered at least 7 million PBMCs. The CDR3 is made up of 15 amino acids. J was trimmed by 7 bases and V by 4 bases; bases with no gene match: 10. The germline CDR1 and CDR2 sequences are MNHEY and SVGAGI. Comment on this clonotype: Its antigen is still unknown.

A second PCR of about 7 to 12 cycles used a sample-barcoded 5' primer and a J-beta primer mix. TCRdb reprocessed the 5' RACE reads via MiXCR and lists one record per CDR3 protein. This repertoire shows about 1.8 million distinct CDR3 sequences, around half found once; its top ten account for 2.1%. Material for sequencing was blood. This chain links TRBV6-5 with TRBJ2-5; 9 bases map to TRBD2. This receptor was obtained from a woman aged 40-49 years in good health. The CDR3 DNA reads as TGTGCCAGCAGTTCGAGCGGGGGGTCCTCCGGGACCCAGTACTTC. It encodes CASSSSGGSSGTQYF.